The 9 T cell receptor beta chains reported below all come from one sample, sequenced in a study of shared clonotypes between healthy human individuals. Terminally differentiated effector memory CD45RA+ cells were excluded by CCR7 positive selection of CD45RO-negative cells. This table comes from immunoSEQ multiplex PCR, and its TCRdb copy is limited to in-frame clones, with some not included. Among 2 million or so clones, about 95% were seen once, and the ten largest hold around 1.1%. Sequenced material: naive CD8+ T cells sorted from blood. These receptors were taken from a man aged 18 to 30 in good health.

The V gene is TRBV21-1, the J gene TRBJ2-7; TRBD1 is taken as the D call from the table, unchecked against the DNA. TRBV21-1 is tagged as a pseudogene. CDR3 length: 18 amino acids. CDR3 in DNA: TGTGCCAGCAGCAAAGGGGGGACAGGGCCAAGGGGCTCCTACGAGCAGTACTTC. As protein: CASSKGGTGPRGSYEQYF.

The chain employs TRBV27 and TRBJ2-7; the match to TRBD1 covers 12 bases. This CDR3 has 14 amino acids. V dropped 2 bases and J dropped 6; count of bases not matched to a gene: 2. Germline V gene sequence: CDR1 MNHEY, CDR2 SMNVEV (reference sequence). Here the CDR3 DNA reads TGTGCCAGCAGTTTAACGGGACAGGGGGCCGAGCAGTACTTC. Amino acids: CASSLTGQGAEQYF.

The V and J genes are TRBV27 and TRBJ2-6; 10 bases align to TRBD1. Germline V CDR1 and CDR2: MNHEY, SMNVEV (reference sequence). The CDR3 has 18 residues. With 6 bases clipped from V and 4 bases from J, the junction kept 12 bases outside the gene matches. The DNA of the CDR3 is TGTGCCAGCAGCAAAGGACCGGGACAGGGGCCCGGGGCCAACGTCCTGACTTTC. Amino acids: CASSKGPGQGPGANVLTF. Drawing the rest from reference TRBV27 and TRBJ2-6, the complete variable domain is EAQVTQNPRYLITVTGKKLTVTCSQNMNHEYMSWYRQDPGLGLRQIYYSMNVEVTDKGDVPEGYKVSRKEKRNFPLILESPSPNQTSLYFCASSKGPGQGPGANVLTFGAGSRLTVL.

This clone has more than one count but fewer than ten. This chain links TRBV28 with TRBJ1-1; TRBD1 might be the D (5 bases). Germline loops: CDR1 MDHEN, CDR2 SYDVKM. CDR3 length: 17 residues. The V end lost 1 base, the J end lost 1 base, and 16 bases lay between the germline ends. The CDR3 DNA reads TGTGCCAGCAGTTTATTAACGTTTGGGGCGGGGAACACTGAAGCTTTCTTT. Translation: CASSLLTFGAGNTEAFF.

The gene calls are TRBV4-1 and TRBJ2-7; D perhaps matches TRBD1 (5 bases). The CDR3 is 13 amino acids. Deletions cut 3 bases from V and 3 bases from J, with 9 bases between. Looked up from germline, CDR1 is MGHRA and CDR2 is YSYEKL. CDR3: CASSQSDSYEQYF. As DNA, the CDR3 is TGCGCCAGCAGCCAGTCTGACAGCTACGAGCAGTACTTC.

Note on this clone: Other DNA sequences in this sample translate to the same CDR3. The V gene is TRBV19, the J gene TRBJ2-7, with no clear D. This CDR3 has 12 residues. Trimming took 5 bases from V and 3 from J, leaving 8 bases between them. Germline assignment: CDR1 LNHDA and CDR2 SQIVND (reference sequence). CDR3 sequence (DNA): TGTGCCAGTAGTCCAGACGGCTACGAGCAGTACTTC. It specifies CASSPDGYEQYF.

The V and J genes are TRBV4-3 and TRBJ2-1, with D perhaps given as TRBD1 or TRBD2 (5 bases each). The V end was cut by 4 bases, the J end by 5 bases, with 21 bases between. The CDR3 loop spans 17 amino acids. Germline V lookup: CDR1 LGHNA, CDR2 YSLEER. The chain's CDR3 is CASSRGPLDFRNNEQFF. As DNA, the CDR3 is TGCGCCAGCAGCCGGGGACCCCTAGATTTCAGAAACAATGAGCAGTTCTTC.

V is TRBV10-2 and J is TRBJ2-3; 7 bases map to TRBD2. Germline-derived CDR1 and CDR2 are WSHSY and SAAADI. With V trimmed by 2 bases and J by 0 bases, 5 bases remained unmatched. This CDR3 region has 16 residues. CDR3 DNA: TGCGCCAGCAGTGAGCCGAGCGGGGTTAGCACAGATACGCAGTATTTT. It codes for CASSEPSGVSTDTQYF.

On this clone: A junction boundary mismatches the germline segment, possibly from a read error. The chain is built from TRBV4-3 and TRBJ2-7, with D maybe TRBD2 (6 bases). The CDR3 is 16 amino acids. Germline CDR1 reads LGHNA; CDR2 reads YSLEER. This CDR3 is CAGSQEFSGDPYEQYF. The CDR3 DNA is TGCGCCGGCAGCCAAGAGTTCTCGGGAGACCCCTATGAGCAGTACTTC.